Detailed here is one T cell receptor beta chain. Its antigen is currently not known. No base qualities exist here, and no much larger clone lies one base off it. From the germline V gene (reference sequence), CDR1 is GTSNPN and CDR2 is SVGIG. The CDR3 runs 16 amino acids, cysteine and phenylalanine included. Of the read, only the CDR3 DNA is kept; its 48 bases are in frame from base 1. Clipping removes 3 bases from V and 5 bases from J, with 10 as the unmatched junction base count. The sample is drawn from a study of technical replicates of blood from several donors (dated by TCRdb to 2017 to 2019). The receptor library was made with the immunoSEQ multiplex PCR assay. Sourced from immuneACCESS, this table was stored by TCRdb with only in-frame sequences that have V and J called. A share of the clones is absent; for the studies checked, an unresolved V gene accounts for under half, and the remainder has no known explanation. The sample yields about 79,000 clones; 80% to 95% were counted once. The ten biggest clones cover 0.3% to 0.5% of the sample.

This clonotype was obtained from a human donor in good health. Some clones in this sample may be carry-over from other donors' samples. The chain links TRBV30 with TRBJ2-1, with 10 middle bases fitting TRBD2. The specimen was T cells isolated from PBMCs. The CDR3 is CAWRGTGTSVNNEQFF. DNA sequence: TGTGCCTGGAGAGGAACCGGGACTAGCGTAAACAATGAGCAGTTCTTC. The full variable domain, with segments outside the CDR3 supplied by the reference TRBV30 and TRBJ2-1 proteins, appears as SQTIHQWPATLVQPVGSPLSLECTVEGTSNPNLYWYRQAAGRGLQLLFYSVGIGQISSEVPQNLSASRPQDRQFILSSKKLLLSDSGFYLCAWRGTGTSVNNEQFFGPGTRLTVL.